A selection of T cell receptor beta chains follows, all from one sample in a study of T cell responses to AZD1222 COVID-19 vaccine. TCRdb's table, derived via immunoSEQ multiplex PCR, lists solely in-frame clones and lacks some. This sample has about 85,000 clones; approximately 87% occur once, and the top ten carry around 7.7%. The material was peripheral blood, obtained on day 0 of AZD1222 vaccination. The receptor set was obtained from an adult in good health. CDR3s leave out the opening cysteine and the closing phenylalanine or tryptophan.

j_call v_call cdr3_aa
TRBJ1-5 TRBV18 ASSQESQPQH
TRBJ1-2 TRBV30 AWSEGQAWGYGYT
TRBJ2-7 TRBV4-1 ASSRGSITYEQY
TRBJ1-2 TRBV7-9 ASSLTEAPHYGYT
TRBJ2-7 TRBV3-1/TRBV3-2 ASSNGGISYEQY
TRBJ2-4 TRBV24-1 ATSGNRGGRNIQY
TRBJ1-1 TRBV27 ASSGDWGANTEAF
TRBJ2-1 TRBV5-1 ASRPAGLNNEQF
TRBJ1-1 TRBV4-3 ASSQDGGRGQRTEAF
TRBJ1-5 TRBV7-2 ASSLLQGANQPQH
TRBJ2-1 TRBV10-3 AISESGRTSGNEQF